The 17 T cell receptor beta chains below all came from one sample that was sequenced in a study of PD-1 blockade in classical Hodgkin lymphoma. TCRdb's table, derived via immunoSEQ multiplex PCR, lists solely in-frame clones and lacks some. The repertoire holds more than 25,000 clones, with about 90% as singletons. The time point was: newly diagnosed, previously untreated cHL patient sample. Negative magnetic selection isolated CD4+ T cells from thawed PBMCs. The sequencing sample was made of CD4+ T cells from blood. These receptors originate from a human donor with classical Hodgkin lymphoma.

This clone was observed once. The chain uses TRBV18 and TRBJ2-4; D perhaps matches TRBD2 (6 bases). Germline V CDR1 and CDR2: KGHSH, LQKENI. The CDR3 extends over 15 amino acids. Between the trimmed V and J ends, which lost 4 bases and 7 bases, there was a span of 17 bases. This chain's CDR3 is CASSRASDFKNIQYF. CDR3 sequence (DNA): TGTGCCAGCTCACGCGCTAGCGACTTCAAGAACATTCAGTACTTC. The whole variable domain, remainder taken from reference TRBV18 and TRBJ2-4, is NAGVMQNPRHLVRRRGQEARLRCSPMKGHSHVYWYRQLPEEGLKFMVYLQKENIIDESGMPKERFSAEFPKEGPSILRIQQVVRGDSAAYFCASSRASDFKNIQYFGAGTRLSVL.

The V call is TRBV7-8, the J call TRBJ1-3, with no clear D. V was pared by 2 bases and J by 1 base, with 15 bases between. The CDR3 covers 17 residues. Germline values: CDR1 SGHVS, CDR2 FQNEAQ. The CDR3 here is CASSLQTQILSGNTIYF. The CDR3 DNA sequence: TGTGCCAGCAGCTTACAAACTCAGATATTATCTGGAAACACCATATATTTT.

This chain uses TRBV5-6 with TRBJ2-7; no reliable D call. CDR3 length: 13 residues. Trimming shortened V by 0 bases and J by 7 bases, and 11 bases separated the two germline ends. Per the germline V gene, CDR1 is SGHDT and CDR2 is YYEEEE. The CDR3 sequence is CASSLVGRSEQYF. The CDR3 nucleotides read TGTGCCAGCAGCTTGGTTGGTCGTTCGGAGCAGTACTTC.

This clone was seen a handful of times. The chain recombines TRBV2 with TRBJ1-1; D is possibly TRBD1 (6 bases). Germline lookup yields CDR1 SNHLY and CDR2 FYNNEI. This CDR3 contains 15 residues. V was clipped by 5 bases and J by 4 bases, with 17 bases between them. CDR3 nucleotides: TGTGCCAGCAGTTACAGGGATTCTGGTGGCACTGAAGCTTTCTTT. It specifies CASSYRDSGGTEAFF.

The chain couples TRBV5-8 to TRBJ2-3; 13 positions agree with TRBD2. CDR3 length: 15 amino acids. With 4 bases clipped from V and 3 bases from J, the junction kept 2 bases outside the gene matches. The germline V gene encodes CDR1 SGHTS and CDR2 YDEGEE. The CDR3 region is CASSPGLAGTDTQYF. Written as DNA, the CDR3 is TGTGCCAGCAGCCCGGGACTAGCGGGGACAGATACGCAGTATTTT.

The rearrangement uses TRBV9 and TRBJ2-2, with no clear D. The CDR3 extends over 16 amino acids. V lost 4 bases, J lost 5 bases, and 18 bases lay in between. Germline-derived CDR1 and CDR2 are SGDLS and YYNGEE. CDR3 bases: TGTGCCAGCAGCCCCAACTCGGGCGTCAGAACCGGGGAGCTGTTTTTT. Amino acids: CASSPNSGVRTGELFF. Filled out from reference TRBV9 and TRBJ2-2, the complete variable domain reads DSGVTQTPKHLITATGQRVTLRCSPRSGDLSVYWYQQSLDQGLQFLIQYYNGEERAKGNILERFSAQQFPDLHSELNLSSLELGDSALYFCASSPNSGVRTGELFFGEGSRLTVL.

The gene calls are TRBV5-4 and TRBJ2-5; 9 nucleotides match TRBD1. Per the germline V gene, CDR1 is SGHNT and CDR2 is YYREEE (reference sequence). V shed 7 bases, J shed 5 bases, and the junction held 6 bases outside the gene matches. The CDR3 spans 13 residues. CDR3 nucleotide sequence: TGTGCCAGCGGGGGACAGGGTACGGAGACCCAGTACTTC. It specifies CASGGQGTETQYF.

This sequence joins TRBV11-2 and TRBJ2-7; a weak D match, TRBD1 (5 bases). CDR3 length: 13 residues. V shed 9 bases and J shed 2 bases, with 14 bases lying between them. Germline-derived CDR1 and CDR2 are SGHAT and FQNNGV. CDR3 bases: TGTGCCAGTTCATACAGGCATACCTACGAGCAGTACTTC. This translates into CASSYRHTYEQYF. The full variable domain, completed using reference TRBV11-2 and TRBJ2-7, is EAGVAQSPRYKIIEKRQSVAFWCNPISGHATLYWYQQILGQGPKLLIQFQNNGVVDDSQLPKDRFSAERLKGVDSTLKIQPAKLEDSAVYLCASSYRHTYEQYFGPGTRLTVT.

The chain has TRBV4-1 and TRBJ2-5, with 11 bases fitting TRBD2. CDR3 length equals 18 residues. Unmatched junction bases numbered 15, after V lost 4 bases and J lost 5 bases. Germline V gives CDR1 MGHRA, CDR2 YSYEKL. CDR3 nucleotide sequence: TGCGCCAGCAGCCCTCGTAGCGGGAGGGCATCAGGGGTGGAGACCCAGTACTTC. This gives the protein CASSPRSGRASGVETQYF.

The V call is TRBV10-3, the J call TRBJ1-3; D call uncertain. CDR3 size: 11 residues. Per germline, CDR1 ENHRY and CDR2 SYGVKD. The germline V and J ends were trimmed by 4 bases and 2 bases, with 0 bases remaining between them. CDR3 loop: CAISAGNTIYF. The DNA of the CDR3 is TGTGCCATCAGTGCTGGAAACACCATATATTTT.

CDR3 protein: CASRDGETGSSYEQYF. CDR3 nucleotides: TGTGCCAGCAGAGATGGGGAGACCGGCAGCTCCTACGAGCAGTACTTC. The chain uses TRBV6-6 and TRBJ2-7; possible D gene TRBD2, 5 bases. This CDR3 has 16 amino acids. V lost 6 bases and J 0 bases, leaving 18 bases between the germline ends. The V gene's germline CDR1 is MNHNY and CDR2 SVGAGI (reference sequence).

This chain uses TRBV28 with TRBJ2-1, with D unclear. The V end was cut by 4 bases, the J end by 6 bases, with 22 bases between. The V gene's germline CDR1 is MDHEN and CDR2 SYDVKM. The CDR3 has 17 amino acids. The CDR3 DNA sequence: TGTGCCAGCAGTTCCCCAGGCGGAAAGACCTACCCCAATGAGCAGTTCTTC. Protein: CASSSPGGKTYPNEQFF.

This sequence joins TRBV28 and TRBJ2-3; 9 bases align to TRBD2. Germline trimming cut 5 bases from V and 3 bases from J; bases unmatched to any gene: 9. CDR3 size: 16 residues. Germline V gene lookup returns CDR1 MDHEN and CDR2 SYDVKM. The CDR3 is CASSPRAGGFTDTQYF. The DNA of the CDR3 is TGTGCCAGCAGTCCCCGGGCGGGAGGGTTTACAGATACGCAGTATTTT.

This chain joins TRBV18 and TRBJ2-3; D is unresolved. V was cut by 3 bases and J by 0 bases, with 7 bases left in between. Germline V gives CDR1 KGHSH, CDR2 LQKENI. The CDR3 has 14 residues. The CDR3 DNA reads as TGTGCCAGCTCACCGAAGACTAGCACAGATACGCAGTATTTT. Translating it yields CASSPKTSTDTQYF. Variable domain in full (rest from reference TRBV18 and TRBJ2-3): NAGVMQNPRHLVRRRGQEARLRCSPMKGHSHVYWYRQLPEEGLKFMVYLQKENIIDESGMPKERFSAEFPKEGPSILRIQQVVRGDSAAYFCASSPKTSTDTQYFGPGTRLTVL.

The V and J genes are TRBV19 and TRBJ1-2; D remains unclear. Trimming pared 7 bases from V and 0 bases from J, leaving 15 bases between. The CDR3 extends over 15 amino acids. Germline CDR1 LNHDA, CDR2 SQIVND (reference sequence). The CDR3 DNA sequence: TGTGCCAGTACCCTCTCGGACGGCTCTAACTATGGCTACACCTTC. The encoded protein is CASTLSDGSNYGYTF.

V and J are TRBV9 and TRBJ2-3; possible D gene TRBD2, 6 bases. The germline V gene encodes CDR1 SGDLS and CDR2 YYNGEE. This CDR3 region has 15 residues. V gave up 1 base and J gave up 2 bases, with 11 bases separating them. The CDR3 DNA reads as TGTGCCAGCAGCGTAATCAGCGGGCCCACAGATACGCAGTATTTT. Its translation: CASSVISGPTDTQYF.

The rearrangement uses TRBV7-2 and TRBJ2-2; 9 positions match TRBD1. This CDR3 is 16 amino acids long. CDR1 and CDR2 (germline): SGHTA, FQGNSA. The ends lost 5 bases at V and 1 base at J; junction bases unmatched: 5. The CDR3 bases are TGTGCCAGCAGCCCACCGGGACAGGGGAACACCGGGGAGCTGTTTTTT. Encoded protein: CASSPPGQGNTGELFF.